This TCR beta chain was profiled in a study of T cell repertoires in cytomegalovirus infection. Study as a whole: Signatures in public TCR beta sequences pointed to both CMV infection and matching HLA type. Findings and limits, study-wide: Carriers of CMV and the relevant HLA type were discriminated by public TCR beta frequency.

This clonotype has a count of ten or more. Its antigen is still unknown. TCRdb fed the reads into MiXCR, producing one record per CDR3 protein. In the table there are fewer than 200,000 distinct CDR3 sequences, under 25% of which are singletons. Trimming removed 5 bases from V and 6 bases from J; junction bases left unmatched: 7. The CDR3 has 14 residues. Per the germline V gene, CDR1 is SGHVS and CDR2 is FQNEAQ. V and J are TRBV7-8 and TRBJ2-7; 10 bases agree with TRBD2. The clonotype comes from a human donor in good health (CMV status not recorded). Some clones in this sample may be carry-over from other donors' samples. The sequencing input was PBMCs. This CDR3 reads CASSPTSGTVEQYF. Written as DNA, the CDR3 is TGTGCCAGCAGCCCCACTAGCGGGACAGTCGAGCAGTACTTC.